A single sample gave rise to the 23 T cell receptor beta chains below, sequenced in a study of beta chain features in type 1 diabetes. Study-wide points: When Type 1 diabetes patients were examined, their TCRB CDR3s proved moderately but significantly shorter in all four CD4+ subsets.

Their cognate antigens are unknown. Of the isolated RNA, all was reverse transcribed, and so the sequenced material was expressed TCRB transcripts. Repertoires were generated with immunoSEQ multiplex PCR, while TCRdb's copy carries only in-frame clones and drops some. In the table there are about 48,000 clones, over 40% of which are singletons. The sequencing sample was made of Tregs from blood. The receptors derive from a man under 40 with type 1 diabetes.

This clone counts as medium-sized. This chain uses TRBV7-6 with TRBJ2-3; no definite D call. Trimming took off 6 bases at V and 0 bases at J, with 10 bases between the two ends. CDR1 and CDR2 (germline): SGHVS, FNYEAQ. This CDR3 spans 14 amino acids. CDR3 region: CASSEELSTDTQYF. In DNA, the CDR3 is TGTGCCAGCAGTGAAGAGCTAAGCACAGATACGCAGTATTTT.

This chain links TRBV7-8 with TRBJ1-1, with D possibly matching TRBD1 (5 bases). The germline gives CDR1 SGHVS, CDR2 FQNEAQ. V was cut by 5 bases and J by 4 bases, with 14 bases left in between. The CDR3 totals 14 residues. The CDR3 nucleotides are TGTGCCAGCAGCCCGGGGACTTTTGGCACTGAAGCTTTCTTT. Translated: CASSPGTFGTEAFF.

The V gene is TRBV10-3, the J gene TRBJ2-7, with 12 bases that match TRBD2. The CDR3 length is 14 residues. Germline lookup yields CDR1 ENHRY and CDR2 SYGVKD. Unmatched junction bases numbered 6, after V lost 6 bases and J lost 6 bases. DNA of the CDR3: TGTGCCATCAGGGCACTAGCGGGAGGCCCCGAGCAGTACTTC. Translation gives CAIRALAGGPEQYF.

This clone was picked up a small number of times. This chain uses TRBV4-1 with TRBJ2-7, with D possibly matching TRBD1 (6 bases). This CDR3 spans 16 amino acids. Germline-derived CDR1 and CDR2 are MGHRA and YSYEKL. Trimming pared 1 base from V and 6 bases from J, leaving 19 bases between. DNA for the CDR3: TGCGCCAGCAGCCAAGTAGGGATACAGGGTGGCGGCGAGCAGTACTTC. It specifies CASSQVGIQGGGEQYF.

V and J are TRBV4-2 and TRBJ1-1; D call uncertain. Germline CDR1 LGHNA, CDR2 YNFKEQ. This CDR3 has 14 residues. The V end was cut by 4 bases, the J end by 4 bases, with 13 bases between. The CDR3: CASSRLSGSTEAFF. CDR3 DNA: TGTGCCAGCAGCCGCCTGTCAGGTTCCACTGAAGCTTTCTTT.

The chain links TRBV27 to TRBJ1-3; TRBD1 matches 9 bases. J lost 0 bases, V lost 6 bases, and 3 bases had no gene match. The germline gives CDR1 MNHEY, CDR2 SMNVEV (reference sequence). CDR3 size: 15 residues. The CDR3 DNA follows: TGTGCCAGCAGCCCGACAGGGGGCTCTGGAAACACCATATATTTT. It translates to CASSPTGGSGNTIYF.

This clone was seen just once. At one end the junction does not follow the germline gene, possibly because of a read error. The V gene is TRBV7-2, the J gene TRBJ2-7, with TRBD2 matching over 10 bases. There are 13 residues in the CDR3. Germline CDR1 reads SGHTA; CDR2 reads FQGNSA. The CDR3 loop is CASSLAGVSEQYF. The CDR3 coding sequence is TGTGCCAGCAGCCTAGCGGGAGTATCCGAGCAGTACTTC.

The chain uses TRBV27 and TRBJ1-3, with D maybe TRBD1 (5 bases). The CDR3 contains 21 residues. Trimming left V 0 bases short and J 0 bases short, with 24 bases between. Germline V gene sequence: CDR1 MNHEY, CDR2 SMNVEV (reference sequence). The CDR3 bases are TGTGCCAGCAGTTTATCGAGCGGGGGAATACTAGCCGGGACCTCTGGAAACACCATATATTTT. Translated, it gives CASSLSSGGILAGTSGNTIYF.

The rearrangement links TRBV29-1 to TRBJ1-4; 8 nucleotides align to TRBD1. V lost 7 bases, J lost 8 bases, and 6 bases stayed unmatched. The CDR3 spans 12 residues. Germline CDR1 reads SQVTM; CDR2 reads ANQGSEA. This CDR3 reads CSASGGSEKLFF. The DNA for the CDR3 is TGCAGCGCCTCAGGGGGCTCGGAAAAACTGTTTTTT.

The genes are TRBV7-8 and TRBJ2-1, with D maybe TRBD1 (5 bases). There are 14 residues in the CDR3. The germline gives CDR1 SGHVS, CDR2 FQNEAQ. V was trimmed by 3 bases and J by 10 bases, leaving 16 bases between them. Written as DNA, the CDR3 is TGTGCCAGCAGCTTGATGCAGGGTCTCGGCGAGCAGTTCTTC. It codes for CASSLMQGLGEQFF.

The chain links TRBV28 to TRBJ1-2; D might be TRBD1 (6 bases). Germline CDR1 is MDHEN and CDR2 is SYDVKM. Trimming cost V 3 bases and J 7 bases, with 24 bases left between them. This CDR3 region has 17 residues. CDR3 DNA sequence: TGTGCCAGCAGTTTTTCGGCAGGGGTATTGGCTTGGGGTGGCTACACCTTC. Translation gives CASSFSAGVLAWGGYTF.

This clone was recorded a few times. CDR3 sequence: CASSRNRGPGAEAFF. In DNA form, the CDR3 reads TGTGCCAGCAGCAGAAACAGGGGACCCGGGGCTGAAGCTTTCTTT. The V call is TRBV7-2, the J call TRBJ1-1; 7 positions agree with TRBD1. V was pared by 5 bases and J by 6 bases, with 12 bases of the junction left unmatched. The CDR3 spans 15 residues. Germline CDR1 SGHTA, CDR2 FQGNSA.

The chain links TRBV6-5 to TRBJ2-7, with 10 bases fitting TRBD2. This CDR3 is 14 amino acids long. Germline CDR1 and CDR2: MNHEY and SVGAGI. The V gene end was trimmed by 7 bases and the J gene end by 3 bases; junction bases not matched to a gene: 6. The CDR3 loop reads CASMPGLAFYEQYF. The CDR3 DNA follows: TGTGCCAGCATGCCGGGACTAGCGTTCTACGAGCAGTACTTC.

This rearrangement joins TRBV6-1 to TRBJ2-2; 10 positions match TRBD1. This CDR3 has 14 amino acids. Germline CDR1 MNHNS, CDR2 SASEGT. V was clipped by 8 bases and J by 5 bases; unmatched bases: 5. CDR3 sequence: CASRQGAMTGELFF. The CDR3 coding sequence is TGTGCCAGCCGACAGGGGGCGATGACCGGGGAGCTGTTTTTT.

This clone was counted a few times. The V and J genes are TRBV30 and TRBJ2-7; 9 nucleotides align to TRBD2. CDR3 length: 13 amino acids. Germline V gives CDR1 GTSNPN, CDR2 SVGIG (reference sequence). V was clipped by 5 bases and J by 3 bases; unmatched bases: 5. The CDR3 here is CAWCLAGLYEQYF. CDR3 nucleotide sequence: TGTGCCTGGTGCCTAGCGGGACTCTACGAGCAGTACTTC.

CDR3 bases: TGTGCCAGCAGCTTGGACAGGGGGAATGAGCAGTTCTTC. It yields the protein CASSLDRGNEQFF. V usage is TRBV5-8 and J usage is TRBJ2-1; TRBD1 matches 8 bases. V shed 0 bases, J shed 7 bases, and the junction held 0 bases outside the gene matches. Germline CDR1 reads SGHTS; CDR2 reads YDEGEE. The CDR3 spans 13 residues.

The sample holds a few counts of this clone. The chain carries TRBV6-5 and TRBJ2-5, with 10 positions matching TRBD2. V lost 5 bases and J lost 5; bases outside the gene matches: 5. The germline CDR1 and CDR2 sequences are MNHEY and SVGAGI. There are 14 residues in the CDR3. The CDR3 reads CASSLGLAEETQYF. For the CDR3, the DNA is TGTGCCAGCAGTCTCGGACTAGCGGAGGAGACCCAGTACTTC.

This chain uses TRBV9 with TRBJ1-2; TRBD1 aligns across 8 bases. Trimming cost V 3 bases and J 7 bases; bases outside gene matches: 8. CDR1 is SGDLS, CDR2 YYNGEE, per germline. CDR3 length: 14 amino acids. CDR3 bases: TGTGCCAGCAGCGGAAACGACAGGGGCTCTGGCTACACCTTC. Amino acid sequence: CASSGNDRGSGYTF. The full variable domain, completed using reference TRBV9 and TRBJ1-2, is DSGVTQTPKHLITATGQRVTLRCSPRSGDLSVYWYQQSLDQGLQFLIQYYNGEERAKGNILERFSAQQFPDLHSELNLSSLELGDSALYFCASSGNDRGSGYTFGSGTRLTVV.

This clone appeared a single time. The chain combines TRBV11-1 with TRBJ2-7; 8 bases are a match to TRBD2. Germline V gives CDR1 SGHAT, CDR2 FQDESV (reference sequence). The CDR3 spans 16 residues. V lost 5 bases, J lost 1 base, and 10 bases stayed unmatched. The CDR3 bases are TGTGCCAGCAGCCCCCAATTCAGCGGGAGTTCCTACGAGCAGTACTTC. This translates into CASSPQFSGSSYEQYF.

This sequence joins TRBV6-1 and TRBJ1-1, with D hard to call. The CDR3 is made up of 13 amino acids. The V gene's germline CDR1 is MNHNS and CDR2 SASEGT. Trimming left V 2 bases short and J 10 bases short, with 14 bases between. The CDR3 loop is CASSELPEHVAFF. The CDR3, as DNA: TGTGCCAGCAGTGAACTCCCCGAGCACGTAGCTTTCTTT.

The chain joins TRBV19 to TRBJ2-7, with 7 bases matching TRBD1. CDR1 and CDR2 (germline): LNHDA, SQIVND (reference sequence). This CDR3 contains 15 residues. V lost 1 base to trimming and J lost 6 bases; unmatched junction nucleotides: 9. The CDR3 here is CASSIVGRQGAEQYF. The CDR3 DNA reads as TGTGCCAGTAGTATAGTGGGTCGACAGGGAGCCGAGCAGTACTTC.

This clone was observed a few times. The chain combines TRBV6-6 with TRBJ2-7; 9 bases line up with TRBD2. The CDR3 is 16 residues long. The V gene's germline CDR1 is MNHNY and CDR2 SVGAGI (reference sequence). The junction had 8 bases not matched to a gene; V was cut back by 2 bases and J by 3 bases. The CDR3 sequence: CASSYPRVAGVYEQYF. CDR3 bases: TGTGCCAGCAGTTACCCGAGGGTAGCGGGAGTCTACGAGCAGTACTTC.

The chain recombines TRBV11-2 with TRBJ1-1; TRBD1 agrees at 7 bases. After removal of 5 bases from V and 1 base from J, the junction contained 1 base not matched to a gene. CDR1 and CDR2 (germline): SGHAT, FQNNGV. The CDR3 has 13 amino acids. CDR3 sequence: CASSRTGNTEAFF. In DNA, the CDR3 is TGTGCCAGCAGCCGGACAGGGAACACTGAAGCTTTCTTT.